The text below deals with one TCR beta chain. The entry originates in a study of T cell changes during pregnancy in multiple sclerosis. V lost 3 bases and J 10 bases, leaving 10 bases between the germline ends. Germline-derived CDR1 and CDR2 are GTSNPN and SVGIG (reference sequence). The CDR3 has 11 amino acids. Assay used: immunoSEQ multiplex PCR; TCRdb lists only in-frame clones, some missing. Of about 77,000 clones listed, over 75% were seen once; the top ten hold 1.5% to 2%. The gene calls are TRBV30 and TRBJ2-1; no reliable D call. The source was peripheral blood, collected before pregnancy. The receptor comes from a female donor with multiple sclerosis, enrolled in a pregnancy study. The DNA for the CDR3 is TGTGCCTGGAGGCTCTACGGGGAGCAGTTCTTC. Its translation: CAWRLYGEQFF.